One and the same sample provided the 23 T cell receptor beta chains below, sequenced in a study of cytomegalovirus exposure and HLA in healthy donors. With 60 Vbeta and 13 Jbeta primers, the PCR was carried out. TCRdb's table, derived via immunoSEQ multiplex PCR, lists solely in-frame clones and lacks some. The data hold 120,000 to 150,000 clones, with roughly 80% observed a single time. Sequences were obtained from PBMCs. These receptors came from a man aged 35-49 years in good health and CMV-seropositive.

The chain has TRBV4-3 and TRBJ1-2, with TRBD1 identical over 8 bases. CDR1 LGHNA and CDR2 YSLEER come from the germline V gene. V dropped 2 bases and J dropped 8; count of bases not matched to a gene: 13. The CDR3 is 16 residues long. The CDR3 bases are TGCGCCAGCAGCCAACCGGGACAGGTTGATTTTCGCGGCTACACCTTC. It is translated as CASSQPGQVDFRGYTF.

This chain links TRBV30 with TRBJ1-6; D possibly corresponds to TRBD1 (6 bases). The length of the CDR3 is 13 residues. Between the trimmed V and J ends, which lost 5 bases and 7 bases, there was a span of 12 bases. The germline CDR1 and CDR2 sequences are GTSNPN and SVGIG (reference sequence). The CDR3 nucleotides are TGTGCCTGGGGACAGCCGGGGAATTCACCCCTCCACTTT. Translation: CAWGQPGNSPLHF.

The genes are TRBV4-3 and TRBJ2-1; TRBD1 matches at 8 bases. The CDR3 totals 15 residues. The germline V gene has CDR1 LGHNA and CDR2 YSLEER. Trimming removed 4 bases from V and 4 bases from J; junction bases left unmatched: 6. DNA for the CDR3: TGCGCCAGCAGCCGAGGGACAGGAGAATACAATGAGCAGTTCTTC. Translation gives CASSRGTGEYNEQFF.

CDR3 residues: CASSPISRSYEQYF. The CDR3 DNA reads as TGTGCCAGCAGCCCGATTAGCCGGTCCTACGAGCAGTACTTC. The chain is built from TRBV7-9 and TRBJ2-7; D is unresolved. Trimming stripped 5 bases from V and 1 base from J, with 12 bases between. Germline CDR1 and CDR2: SEHNR and FQNEAQ (reference sequence). CDR3 length: 14 residues.

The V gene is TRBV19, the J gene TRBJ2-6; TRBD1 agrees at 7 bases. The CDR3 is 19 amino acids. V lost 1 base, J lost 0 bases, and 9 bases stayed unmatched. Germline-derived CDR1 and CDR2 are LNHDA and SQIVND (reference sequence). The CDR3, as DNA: TGTGCCAGTAGTATAGGCTCTAGACAGGGCTTCTCTGGGGCCAACGTCCTGACTTTC. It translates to CASSIGSRQGFSGANVLTF.

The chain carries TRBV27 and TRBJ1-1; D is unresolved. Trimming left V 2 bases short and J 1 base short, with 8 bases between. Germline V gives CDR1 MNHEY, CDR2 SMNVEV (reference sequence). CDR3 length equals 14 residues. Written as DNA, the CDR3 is TGTGCCAGCAGTTTAACAGTCAAGAACACTGAAGCTTTCTTT. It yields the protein CASSLTVKNTEAFF.

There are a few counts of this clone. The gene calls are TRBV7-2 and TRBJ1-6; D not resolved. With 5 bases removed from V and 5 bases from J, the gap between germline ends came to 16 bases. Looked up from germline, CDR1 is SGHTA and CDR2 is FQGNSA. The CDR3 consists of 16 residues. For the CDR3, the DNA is TGTGCCAGCAGCCCCCCGGGGTACGGGGATAATTCACCCCTCCACTTT. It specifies CASSPPGYGDNSPLHF.

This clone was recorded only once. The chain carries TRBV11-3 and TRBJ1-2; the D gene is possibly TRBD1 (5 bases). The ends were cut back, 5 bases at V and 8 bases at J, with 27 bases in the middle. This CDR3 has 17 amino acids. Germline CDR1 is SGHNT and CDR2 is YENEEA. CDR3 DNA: TGTGCCAGCAGCCAGACAAGGGGCTCCTATTTGACCCCCGGCTACACCTTC. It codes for CASSQTRGSYLTPGYTF.

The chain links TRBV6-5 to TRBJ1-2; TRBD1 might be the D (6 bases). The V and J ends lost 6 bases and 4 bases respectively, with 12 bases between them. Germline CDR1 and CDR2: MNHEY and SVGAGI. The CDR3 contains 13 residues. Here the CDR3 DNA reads TGTGCCAGCAGCACAGGGAGGGGCTATGGCTACACCTTC. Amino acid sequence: CASSTGRGYGYTF.

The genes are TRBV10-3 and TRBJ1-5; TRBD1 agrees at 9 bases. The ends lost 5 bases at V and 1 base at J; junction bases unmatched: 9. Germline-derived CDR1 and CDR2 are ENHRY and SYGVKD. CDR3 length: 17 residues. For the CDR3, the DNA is TGTGCCATCAGTCTAACAGGGGGCAGAGGGAGCAATCAGCCCCAGCATTTT. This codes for CAISLTGGRGSNQPQHF.

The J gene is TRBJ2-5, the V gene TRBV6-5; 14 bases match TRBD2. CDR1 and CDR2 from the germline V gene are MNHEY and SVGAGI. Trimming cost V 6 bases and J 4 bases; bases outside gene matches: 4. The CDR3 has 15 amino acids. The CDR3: CASSRTSGGPETQYF. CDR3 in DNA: TGTGCCAGCAGCCGGACTAGCGGGGGGCCAGAGACCCAGTACTTC.

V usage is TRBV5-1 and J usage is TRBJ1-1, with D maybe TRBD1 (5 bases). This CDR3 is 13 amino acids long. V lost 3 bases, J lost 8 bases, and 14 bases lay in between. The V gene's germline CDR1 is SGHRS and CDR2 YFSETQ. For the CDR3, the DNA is TGCGCCAGCAGCTCCCGGGACTGGGGGGAAGCTTTCTTT. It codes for CASSSRDWGEAFF.

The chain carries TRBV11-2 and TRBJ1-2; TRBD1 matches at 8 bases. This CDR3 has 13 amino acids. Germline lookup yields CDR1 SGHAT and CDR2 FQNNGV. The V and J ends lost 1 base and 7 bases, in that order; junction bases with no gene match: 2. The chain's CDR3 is CASSLGTGRGYTF. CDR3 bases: TGTGCCAGCAGCTTAGGGACAGGGCGTGGCTACACCTTC.

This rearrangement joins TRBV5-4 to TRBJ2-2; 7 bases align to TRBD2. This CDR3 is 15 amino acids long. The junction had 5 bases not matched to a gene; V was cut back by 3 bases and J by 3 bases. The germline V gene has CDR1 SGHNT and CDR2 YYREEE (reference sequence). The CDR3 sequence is CASSSVGGDTGELFF. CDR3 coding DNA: TGTGCCAGCAGCTCCGTGGGGGGGGACACCGGGGAGCTGTTTTTT.

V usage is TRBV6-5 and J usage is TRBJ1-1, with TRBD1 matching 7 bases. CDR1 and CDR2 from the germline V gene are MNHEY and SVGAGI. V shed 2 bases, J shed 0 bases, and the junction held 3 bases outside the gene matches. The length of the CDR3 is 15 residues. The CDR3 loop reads CASSYGDRLNTEAFF. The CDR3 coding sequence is TGTGCCAGCAGTTACGGGGACAGATTGAACACTGAAGCTTTCTTT.

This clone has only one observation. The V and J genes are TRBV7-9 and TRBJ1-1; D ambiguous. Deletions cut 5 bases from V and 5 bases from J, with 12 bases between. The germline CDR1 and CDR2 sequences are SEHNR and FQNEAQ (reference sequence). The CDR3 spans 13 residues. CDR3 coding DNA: TGTGCCAGCAGCCCCCCCCTTCAGACTGAAGCTTTCTTT. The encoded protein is CASSPPLQTEAFF.

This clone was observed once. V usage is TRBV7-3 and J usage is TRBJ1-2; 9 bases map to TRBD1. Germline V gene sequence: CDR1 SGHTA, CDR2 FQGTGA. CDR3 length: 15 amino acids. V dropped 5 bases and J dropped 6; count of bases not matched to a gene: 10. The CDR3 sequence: CASSAQTGGRDGYTF. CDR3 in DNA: TGTGCCAGCAGCGCGCAGACAGGGGGGAGGGATGGCTACACCTTC.

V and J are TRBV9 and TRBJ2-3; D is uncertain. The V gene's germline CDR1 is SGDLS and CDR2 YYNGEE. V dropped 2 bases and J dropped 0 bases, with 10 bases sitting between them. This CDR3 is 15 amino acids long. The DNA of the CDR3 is TGTGCCAGCAGCGTGAGACTTGCTAGCACAGATACGCAGTATTTT. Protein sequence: CASSVRLASTDTQYF.

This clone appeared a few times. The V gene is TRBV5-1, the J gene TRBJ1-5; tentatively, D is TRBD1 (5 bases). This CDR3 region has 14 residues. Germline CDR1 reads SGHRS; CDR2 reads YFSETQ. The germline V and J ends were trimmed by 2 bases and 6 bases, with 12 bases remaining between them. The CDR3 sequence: CASSLMGGTQPQHF. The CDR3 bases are TGCGCCAGCAGCTTAATGGGGGGAACTCAGCCCCAGCATTTT.

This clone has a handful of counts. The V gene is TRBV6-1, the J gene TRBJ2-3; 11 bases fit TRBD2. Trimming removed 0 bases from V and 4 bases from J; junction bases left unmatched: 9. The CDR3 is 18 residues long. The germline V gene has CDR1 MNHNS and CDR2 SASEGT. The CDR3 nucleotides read TGTGCCAGCAGTGAAGCGCTATCTAGCGGGGGGTTGCCAGATACGCAGTATTTT. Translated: CASSEALSSGGLPDTQYF.

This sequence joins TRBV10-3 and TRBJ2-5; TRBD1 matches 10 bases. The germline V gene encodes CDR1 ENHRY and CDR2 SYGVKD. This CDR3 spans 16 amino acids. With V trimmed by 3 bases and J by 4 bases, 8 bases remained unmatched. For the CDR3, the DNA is TGTGCCATCAGTGACCGGACAGGGGGTATTCGAGAGACCCAGTACTTC. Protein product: CAISDRTGGIRETQYF.

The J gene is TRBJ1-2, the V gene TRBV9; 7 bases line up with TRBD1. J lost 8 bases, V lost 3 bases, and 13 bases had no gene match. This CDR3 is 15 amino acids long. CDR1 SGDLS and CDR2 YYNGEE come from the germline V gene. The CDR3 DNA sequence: TGTGCCAGCAGCGAAGCAAACAGGGGCGCGCGAGGCTACACCTTC. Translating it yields CASSEANRGARGYTF.

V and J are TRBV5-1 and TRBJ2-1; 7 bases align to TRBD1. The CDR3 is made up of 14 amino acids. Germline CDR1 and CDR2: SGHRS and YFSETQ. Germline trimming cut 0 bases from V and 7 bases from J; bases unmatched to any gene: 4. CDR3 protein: CASSLGGQPNEQFF. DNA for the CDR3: TGCGCCAGCAGCTTGGGGGGACAGCCAAATGAGCAGTTCTTC.